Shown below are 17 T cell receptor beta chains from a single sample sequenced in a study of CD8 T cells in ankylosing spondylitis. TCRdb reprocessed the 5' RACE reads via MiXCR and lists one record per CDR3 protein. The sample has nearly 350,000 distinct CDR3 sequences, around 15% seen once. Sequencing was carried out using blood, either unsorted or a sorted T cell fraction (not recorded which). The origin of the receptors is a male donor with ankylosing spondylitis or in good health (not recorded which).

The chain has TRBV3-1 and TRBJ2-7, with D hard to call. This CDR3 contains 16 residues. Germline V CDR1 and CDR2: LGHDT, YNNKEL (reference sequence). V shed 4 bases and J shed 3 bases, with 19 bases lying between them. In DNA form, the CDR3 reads TGTGCCAGCAGCCTCAGCCGGGCAGCGACATTCTACGAGCAGTACTTC. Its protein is CASSLSRAATFYEQYF.

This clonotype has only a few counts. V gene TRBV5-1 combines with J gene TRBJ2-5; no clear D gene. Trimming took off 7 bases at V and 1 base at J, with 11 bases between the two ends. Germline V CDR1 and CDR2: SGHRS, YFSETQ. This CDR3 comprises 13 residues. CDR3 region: CASAQLRQETQYF. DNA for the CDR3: TGCGCCAGCGCCCAGCTACGCCAAGAGACCCAGTACTTC.

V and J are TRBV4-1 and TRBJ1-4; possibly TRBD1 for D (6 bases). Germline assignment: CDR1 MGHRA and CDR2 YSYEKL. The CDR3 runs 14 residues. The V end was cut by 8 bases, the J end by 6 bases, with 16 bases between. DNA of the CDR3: TGCGCCAGCGGTCGAGGGGGGCAGGATGAAAAACTGTTTTTT. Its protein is CASGRGGQDEKLFF.

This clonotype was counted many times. The CDR3 reads CASSAGGDYGYTF. DNA for the CDR3: TGCGCCAGCAGCGCGGGAGGCGACTATGGCTACACCTTC. This chain joins TRBV5-1 and TRBJ1-2; D remains ambiguous. This CDR3 contains 13 residues. Germline assignment: CDR1 SGHRS and CDR2 YFSETQ. Trimming took 4 bases from V and 3 from J, leaving 10 bases between them.

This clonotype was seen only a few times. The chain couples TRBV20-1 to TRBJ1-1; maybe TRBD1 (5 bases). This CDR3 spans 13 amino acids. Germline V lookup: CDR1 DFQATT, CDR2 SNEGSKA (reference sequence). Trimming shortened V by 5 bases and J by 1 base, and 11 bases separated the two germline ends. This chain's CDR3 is CSAPPGENTEAFF. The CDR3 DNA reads TGCAGTGCTCCCCCGGGGGAGAACACTGAAGCTTTCTTT.

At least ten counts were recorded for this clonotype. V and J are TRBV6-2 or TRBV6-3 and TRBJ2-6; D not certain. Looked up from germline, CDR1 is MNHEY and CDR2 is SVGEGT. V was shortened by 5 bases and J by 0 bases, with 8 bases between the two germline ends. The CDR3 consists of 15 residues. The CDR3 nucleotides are TGTGCCAGCAGTCGACTGGACTCTGGGGCCAACGTCCTGACTTTC. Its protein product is CASSRLDSGANVLTF.

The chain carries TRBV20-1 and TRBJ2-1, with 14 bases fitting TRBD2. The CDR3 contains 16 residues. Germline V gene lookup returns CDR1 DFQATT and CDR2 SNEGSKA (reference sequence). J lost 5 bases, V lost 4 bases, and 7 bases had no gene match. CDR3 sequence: CSATPGLAGGHNEQFF. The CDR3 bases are TGCAGTGCTACCCCAGGACTAGCGGGAGGCCACAATGAGCAGTTCTTC.

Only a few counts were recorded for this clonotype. This CDR3 reads CASRVELLLPDTQYF. The CDR3 DNA reads as TGTGCCAGCAGAGTGGAGCTCCTACTCCCAGATACGCAGTATTTT. This chain joins TRBV12-3 or TRBV12-4 and TRBJ2-3, with unresolved D. The ends were cut back, 6 bases at V and 4 bases at J, with 17 bases in the middle. The CDR3 has 15 amino acids.

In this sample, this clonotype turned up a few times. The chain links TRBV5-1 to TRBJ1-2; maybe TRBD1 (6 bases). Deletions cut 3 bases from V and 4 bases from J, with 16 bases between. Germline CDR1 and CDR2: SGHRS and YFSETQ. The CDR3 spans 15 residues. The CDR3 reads CASSSPGGGGYGYTF. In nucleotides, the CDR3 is TGCGCCAGCAGCTCGCCCGGGGGCGGCGGCTATGGCTACACCTTC.

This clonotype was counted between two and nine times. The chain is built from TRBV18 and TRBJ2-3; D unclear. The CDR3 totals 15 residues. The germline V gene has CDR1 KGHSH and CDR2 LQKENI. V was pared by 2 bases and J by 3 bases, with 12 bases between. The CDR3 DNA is TGTGCCAGCTCACCATCAGGCATCGGGACAGATACGCAGTATTTT. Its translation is CASSPSGIGTDTQYF.

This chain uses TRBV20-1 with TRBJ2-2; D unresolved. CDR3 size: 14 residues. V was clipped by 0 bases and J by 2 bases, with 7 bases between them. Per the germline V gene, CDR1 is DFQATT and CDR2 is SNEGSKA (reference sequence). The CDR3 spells CSARETLNTGELFF. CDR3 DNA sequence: TGCAGTGCTAGAGAGACATTAAACACCGGGGAGCTGTTTTTT.

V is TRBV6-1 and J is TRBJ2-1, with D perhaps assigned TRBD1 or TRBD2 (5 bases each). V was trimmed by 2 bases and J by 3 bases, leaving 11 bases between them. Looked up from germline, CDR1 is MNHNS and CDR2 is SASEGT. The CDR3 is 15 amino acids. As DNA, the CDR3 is TGTGCCAGCAGTGAATATGGGGGAGACTACAATGAGCAGTTCTTC. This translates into CASSEYGGDYNEQFF.

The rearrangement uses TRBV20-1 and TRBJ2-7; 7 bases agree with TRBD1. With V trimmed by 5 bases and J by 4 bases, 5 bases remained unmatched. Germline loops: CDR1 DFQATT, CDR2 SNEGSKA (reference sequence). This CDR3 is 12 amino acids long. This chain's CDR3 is CSAGRQGYEQYF. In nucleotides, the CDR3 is TGCAGTGCTGGCAGACAGGGTTACGAGCAGTACTTC.

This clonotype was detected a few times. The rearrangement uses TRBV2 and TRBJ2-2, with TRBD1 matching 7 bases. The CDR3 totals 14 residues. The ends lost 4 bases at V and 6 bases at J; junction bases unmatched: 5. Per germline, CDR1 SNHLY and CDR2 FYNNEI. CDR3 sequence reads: CASSGQGEAGELFF. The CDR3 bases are TGTGCCAGCAGTGGTCAGGGGGAAGCCGGGGAGCTGTTTTTT.

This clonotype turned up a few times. CDR3 sequence: CASSAGTGVRETQYF. DNA of the CDR3: TGCGCCAGCAGCGCAGGGACAGGGGTCAGAGAGACCCAGTACTTC. The rearrangement uses TRBV5-1 and TRBJ2-5; 10 nucleotides line up with TRBD1. The CDR3 consists of 15 residues. The germline V gene has CDR1 SGHRS and CDR2 YFSETQ. V lost 4 bases to trimming and J lost 4 bases; unmatched junction nucleotides: 7.

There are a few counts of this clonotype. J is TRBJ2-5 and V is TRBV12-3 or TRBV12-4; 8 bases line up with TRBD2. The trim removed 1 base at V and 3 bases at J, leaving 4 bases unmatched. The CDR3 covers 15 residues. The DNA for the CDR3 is TGTGCCAGCAGTTTAGACGGGAGGGCCGAAGAGACCCAGTACTTC. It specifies CASSLDGRAEETQYF.

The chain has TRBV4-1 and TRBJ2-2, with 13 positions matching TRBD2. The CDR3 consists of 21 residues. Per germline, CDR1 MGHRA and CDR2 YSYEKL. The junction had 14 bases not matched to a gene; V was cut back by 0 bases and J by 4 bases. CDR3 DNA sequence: TGCGCCAGCAGCCAAGATAGCACTAGCGGGAGGGCCTGGATAAGCACCGGGGAGCTGTTTTTT. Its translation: CASSQDSTSGRAWISTGELFF.